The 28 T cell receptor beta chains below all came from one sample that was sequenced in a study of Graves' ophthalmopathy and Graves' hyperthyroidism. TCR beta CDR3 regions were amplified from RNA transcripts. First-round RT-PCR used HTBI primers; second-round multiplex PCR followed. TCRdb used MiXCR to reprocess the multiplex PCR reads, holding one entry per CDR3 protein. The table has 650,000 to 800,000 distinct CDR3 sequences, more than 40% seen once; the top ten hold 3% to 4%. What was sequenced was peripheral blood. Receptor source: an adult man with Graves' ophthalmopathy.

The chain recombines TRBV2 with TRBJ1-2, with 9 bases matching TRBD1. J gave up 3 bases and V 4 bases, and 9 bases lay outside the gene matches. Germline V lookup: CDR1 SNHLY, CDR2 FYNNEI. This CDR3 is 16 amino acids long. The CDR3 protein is CASSVQDRGSDYGYTF. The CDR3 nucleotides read TGTGCCAGCAGTGTTCAAGACAGGGGGTCCGACTATGGCTACACCTTC.

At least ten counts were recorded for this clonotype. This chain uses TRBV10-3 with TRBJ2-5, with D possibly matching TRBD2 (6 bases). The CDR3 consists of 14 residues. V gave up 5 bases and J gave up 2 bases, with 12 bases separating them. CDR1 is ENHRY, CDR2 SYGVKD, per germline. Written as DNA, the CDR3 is TGTGCCATCAGTCCGGGACTTACACAAGAGACCCAGTACTTC. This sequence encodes CAISPGLTQETQYF.

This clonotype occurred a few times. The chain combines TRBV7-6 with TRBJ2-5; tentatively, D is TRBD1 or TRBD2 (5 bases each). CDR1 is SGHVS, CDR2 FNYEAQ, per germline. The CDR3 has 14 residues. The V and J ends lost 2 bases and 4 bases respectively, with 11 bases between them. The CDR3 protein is CASSLSGTAETQYF. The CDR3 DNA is TGTGCCAGCAGCTTATCCGGGACGGCAGAGACCCAGTACTTC. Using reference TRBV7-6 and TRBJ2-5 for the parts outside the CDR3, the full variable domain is GAGVSQSPRYKVTKRGQDVALRCDPISGHVSLYWYRQALGQGPEFLTYFNYEAQQDKSGLPNDRFSAERPEGSISTLTIQRTEQRDSAMYRCASSLSGTAETQYFGPGTRLLVL.

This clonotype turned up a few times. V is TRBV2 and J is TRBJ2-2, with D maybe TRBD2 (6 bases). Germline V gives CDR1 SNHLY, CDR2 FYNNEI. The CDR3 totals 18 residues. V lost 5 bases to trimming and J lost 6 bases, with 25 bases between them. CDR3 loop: CASSYSHLRWGGAGELFF. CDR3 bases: TGTGCCAGCAGTTACTCTCACCTTCGTTGGGGAGGAGCCGGGGAGCTGTTTTTT.

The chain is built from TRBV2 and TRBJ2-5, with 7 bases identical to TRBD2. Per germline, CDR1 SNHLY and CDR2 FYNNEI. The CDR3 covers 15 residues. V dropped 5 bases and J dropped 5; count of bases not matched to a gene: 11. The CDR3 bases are TGTGCCAGCAGTTTAAGGGCAGCGGGGTGGGAGACCCAGTACTTC. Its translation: CASSLRAAGWETQYF.

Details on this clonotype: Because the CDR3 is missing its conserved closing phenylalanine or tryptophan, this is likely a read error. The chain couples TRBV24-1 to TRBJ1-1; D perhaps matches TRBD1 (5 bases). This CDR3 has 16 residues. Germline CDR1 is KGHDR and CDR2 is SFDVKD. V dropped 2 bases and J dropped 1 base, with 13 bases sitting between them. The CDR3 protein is CATSDSRGRGNTEAFL. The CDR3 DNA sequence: TGTGCCACCAGTGATTCCCGGGGGAGGGGGAACACTGAAGCTTTCCTT.

CDR3 region: CAIPLRGDGELFF. Written as DNA, the CDR3 is TGTGCCATCCCACTACGGGGGGACGGGGAGCTGTTTTTT. This chain connects TRBV5-4 to TRBJ2-2, with TRBD2 matching 7 bases. Trimming removed 9 bases from V and 7 bases from J; junction bases left unmatched: 9. This CDR3 region has 13 residues. CDR1 and CDR2 from the germline V gene are SGHNT and YYREEE (reference sequence).

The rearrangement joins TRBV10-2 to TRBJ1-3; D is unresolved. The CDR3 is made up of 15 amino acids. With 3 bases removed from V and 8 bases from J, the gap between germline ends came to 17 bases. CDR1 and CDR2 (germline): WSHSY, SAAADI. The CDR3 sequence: CASSEMRGVQDTIYF. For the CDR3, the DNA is TGCGCCAGCAGTGAAATGCGGGGAGTCCAAGACACCATATATTTT.

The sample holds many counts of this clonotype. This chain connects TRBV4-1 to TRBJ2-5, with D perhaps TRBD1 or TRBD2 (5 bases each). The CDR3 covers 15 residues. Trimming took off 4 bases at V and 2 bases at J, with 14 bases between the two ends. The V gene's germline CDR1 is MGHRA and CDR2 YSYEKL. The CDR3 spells CASSRGSRRQETQYF. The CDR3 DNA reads TGCGCCAGCAGCCGGGGGAGTCGGCGGCAAGAGACCCAGTACTTC.

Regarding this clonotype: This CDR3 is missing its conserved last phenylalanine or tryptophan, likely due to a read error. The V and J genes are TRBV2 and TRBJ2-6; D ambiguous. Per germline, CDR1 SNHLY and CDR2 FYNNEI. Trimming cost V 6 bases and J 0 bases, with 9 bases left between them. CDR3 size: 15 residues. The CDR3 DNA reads TGTGCCAGCAGAGTTGACAACTCTGGGGCCAACGTCCTGACTTCC. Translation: CASRVDNSGANVLTS.

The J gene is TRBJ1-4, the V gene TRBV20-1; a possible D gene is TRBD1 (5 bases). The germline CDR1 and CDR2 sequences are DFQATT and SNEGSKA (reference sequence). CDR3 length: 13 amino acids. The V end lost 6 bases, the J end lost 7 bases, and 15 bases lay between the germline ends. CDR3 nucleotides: TGCAGTGCCACCGTGTATGGGGGTGAAAAACTGTTTTTT. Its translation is CSATVYGGEKLFF.

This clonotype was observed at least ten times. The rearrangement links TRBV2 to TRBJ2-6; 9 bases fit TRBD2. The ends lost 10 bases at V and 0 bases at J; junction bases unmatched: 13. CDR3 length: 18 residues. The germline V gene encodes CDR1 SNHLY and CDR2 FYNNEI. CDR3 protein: CATVDWASGDSGANVLTF. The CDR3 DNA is TGTGCCACCGTGGATTGGGCTAGCGGGGACTCTGGGGCCAACGTCCTGACTTTC.

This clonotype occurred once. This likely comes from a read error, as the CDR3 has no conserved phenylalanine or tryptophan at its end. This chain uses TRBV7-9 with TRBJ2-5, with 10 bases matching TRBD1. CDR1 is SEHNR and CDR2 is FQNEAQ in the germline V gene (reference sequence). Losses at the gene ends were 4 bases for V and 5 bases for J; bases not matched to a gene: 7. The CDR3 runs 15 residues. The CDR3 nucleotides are TGTGCCAGCAGCTACGAGACAGGGGGCCGGGAGACCCAGTACCTC. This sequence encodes CASSYETGGRETQYL.

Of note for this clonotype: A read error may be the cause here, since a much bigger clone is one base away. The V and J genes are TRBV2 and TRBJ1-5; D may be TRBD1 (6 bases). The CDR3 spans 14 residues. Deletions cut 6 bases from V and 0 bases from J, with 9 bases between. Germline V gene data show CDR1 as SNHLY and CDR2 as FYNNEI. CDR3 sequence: CASRGTSSNQPQHF. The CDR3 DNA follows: TGTGCCAGCAGAGGGACATCTAGCAATCAGCCCCAGCATTTT.

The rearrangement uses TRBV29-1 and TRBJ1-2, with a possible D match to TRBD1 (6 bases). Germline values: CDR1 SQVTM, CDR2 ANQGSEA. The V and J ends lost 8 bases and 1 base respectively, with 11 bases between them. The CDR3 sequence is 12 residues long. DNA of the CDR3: TGCAGCCCAAACAGGGTTAACTATGGCTACACCTTC. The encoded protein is CSPNRVNYGYTF.

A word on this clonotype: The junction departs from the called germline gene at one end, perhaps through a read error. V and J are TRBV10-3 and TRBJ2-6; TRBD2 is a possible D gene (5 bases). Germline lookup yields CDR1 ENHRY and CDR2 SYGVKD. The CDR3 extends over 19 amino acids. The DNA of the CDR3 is TGTGCCAGCAGTGACTCGGGGTCAGGCCCATACTCTGGGGCCAACGTCCTGACTTTC. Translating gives CASSDSGSGPYSGANVLTF.

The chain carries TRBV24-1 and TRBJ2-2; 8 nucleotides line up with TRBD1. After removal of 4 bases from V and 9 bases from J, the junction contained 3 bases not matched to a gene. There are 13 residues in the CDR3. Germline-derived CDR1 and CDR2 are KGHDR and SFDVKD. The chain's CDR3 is CATSEGQGRELFF. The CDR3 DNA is TGTGCCACCAGTGAAGGACAGGGTAGGGAGCTGTTTTTT.

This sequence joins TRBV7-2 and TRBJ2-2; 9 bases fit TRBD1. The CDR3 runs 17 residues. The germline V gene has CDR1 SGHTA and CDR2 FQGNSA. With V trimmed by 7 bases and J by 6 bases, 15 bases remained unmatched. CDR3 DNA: TGTGCCAGCACTGGGGGAGGACAGGGGAGTATTGCCGGGGAGCTGTTTTTT. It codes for CASTGGGQGSIAGELFF.

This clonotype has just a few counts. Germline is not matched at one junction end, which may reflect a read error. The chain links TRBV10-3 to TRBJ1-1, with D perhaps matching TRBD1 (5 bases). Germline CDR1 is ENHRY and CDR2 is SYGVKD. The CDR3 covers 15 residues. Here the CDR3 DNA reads TGTGCCAGCAGTGAAGCCTGGACGGGGGTCCCTGAAGCTTTCTTT. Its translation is CASSEAWTGVPEAFF.

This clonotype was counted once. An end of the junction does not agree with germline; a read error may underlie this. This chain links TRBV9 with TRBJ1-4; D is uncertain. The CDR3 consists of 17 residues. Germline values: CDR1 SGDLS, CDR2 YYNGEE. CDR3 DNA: TGCGCCAGCAGCCCTGGAAGGAGCCTGACAACTAAAAAAAAACTGTTTTTT. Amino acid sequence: CASSPGRSLTTKKKLFF.

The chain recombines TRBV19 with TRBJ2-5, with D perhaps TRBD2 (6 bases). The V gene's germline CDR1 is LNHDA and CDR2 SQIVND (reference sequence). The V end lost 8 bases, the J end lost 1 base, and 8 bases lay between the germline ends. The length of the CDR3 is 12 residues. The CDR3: CASGLSQETQYF. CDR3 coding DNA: TGTGCCAGTGGACTAAGCCAAGAGACCCAGTACTTC.

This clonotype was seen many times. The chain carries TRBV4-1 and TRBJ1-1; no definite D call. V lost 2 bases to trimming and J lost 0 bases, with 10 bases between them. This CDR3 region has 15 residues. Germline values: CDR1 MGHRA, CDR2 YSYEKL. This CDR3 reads CASSQSELLNTEAFF. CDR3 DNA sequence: TGCGCCAGCAGCCAAAGTGAACTCTTGAACACTGAAGCTTTCTTT.

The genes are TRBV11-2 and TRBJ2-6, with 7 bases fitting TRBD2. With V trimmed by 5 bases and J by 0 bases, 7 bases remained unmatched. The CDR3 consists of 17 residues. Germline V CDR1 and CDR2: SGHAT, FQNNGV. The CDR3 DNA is TGTGCCAGCAGCCGCCTTGGCGGGGGCTCTGGGGCCAACGTCCTGACTTTC. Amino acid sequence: CASSRLGGGSGANVLTF.

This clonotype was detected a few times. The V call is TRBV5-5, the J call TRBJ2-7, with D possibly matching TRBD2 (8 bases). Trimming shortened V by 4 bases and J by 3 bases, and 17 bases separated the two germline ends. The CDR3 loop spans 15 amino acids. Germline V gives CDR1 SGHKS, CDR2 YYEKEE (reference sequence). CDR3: CASSTGQTSDYEQYF. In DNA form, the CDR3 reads TGTGCCAGCAGCACGGGACAGACTAGCGACTACGAGCAGTACTTC.

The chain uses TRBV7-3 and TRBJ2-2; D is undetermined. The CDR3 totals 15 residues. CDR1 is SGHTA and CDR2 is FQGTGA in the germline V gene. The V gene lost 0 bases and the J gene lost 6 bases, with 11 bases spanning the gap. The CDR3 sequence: CASSLTSVGPGELFF. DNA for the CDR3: TGTGCCAGCAGCTTAACGTCGGTAGGACCCGGGGAGCTGTTTTTT.

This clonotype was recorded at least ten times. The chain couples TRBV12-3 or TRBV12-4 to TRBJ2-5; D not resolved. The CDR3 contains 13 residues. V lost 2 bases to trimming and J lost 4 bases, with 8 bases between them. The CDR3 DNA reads TGTGCCAGCAGTTTAACCGCTCCAGAGACCCAGTACTTC. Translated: CASSLTAPETQYF.

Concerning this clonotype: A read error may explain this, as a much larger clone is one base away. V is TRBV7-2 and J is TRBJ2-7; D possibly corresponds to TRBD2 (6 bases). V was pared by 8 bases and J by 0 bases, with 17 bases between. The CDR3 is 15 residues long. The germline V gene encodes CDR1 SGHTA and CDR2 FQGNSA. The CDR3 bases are TGTGCCAGCGGCCCCTCGGCGGGAAGCTCCTACGAGCAGTACTTC. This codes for CASGPSAGSSYEQYF. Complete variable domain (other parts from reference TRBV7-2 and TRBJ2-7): GAGVSQSPSNKVTEKGKDVELRCDPISGHTALYWYRQSLGQGLEFLIYFQGNSAPDKSGLPSDRFSAERTGGSVSTLTIQRTQQEDSAVYLCASGPSAGSSYEQYFGPGTRLTVT.

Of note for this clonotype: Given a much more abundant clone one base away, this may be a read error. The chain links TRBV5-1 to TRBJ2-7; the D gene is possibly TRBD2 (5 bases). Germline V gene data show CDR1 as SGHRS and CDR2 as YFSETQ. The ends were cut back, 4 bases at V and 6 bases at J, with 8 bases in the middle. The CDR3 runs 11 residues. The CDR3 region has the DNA TGCGCCAGCAGCGGGGAGCGCGAGCAGTACTTC. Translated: CASSGEREQYF.